A selection of T cell receptor beta chains follows, all from one sample in a study of identical twins. TCRdb independently ran MiXCR on the 5' RACE reads; one entry per CDR3 protein. The sample holds 1,800,000 or so distinct CDR3 sequences; roughly a third are singletons and the top ten take roughly 0.3%. Sequencing input: cord blood. The receptors stem from a newborn girl in good health. CDR3s include the opening cysteine and the closing phenylalanine or tryptophan. The order of the fields is clone size, CDR3 length, D gene, V gene, J gene, CDR3 DNA, CDR3 protein. D genes are given only for firm matches. Expanded clones are given a class, and other clones once, few, many or no size at all.

>few|12|NA|TRBV5-1|TRBJ1-5
TGCGCTCTTGACAGCCTCAATCAGCCCCAGCATTTT
CALDSLNQPQHF
>few|14|NA|TRBV14|TRBJ2-1
TGTGCCAGCAGCCAAGACGAATCCCCCCCTCAGCAGTTCTTC
CASSQDESPPQQFF
>many|14|NA|TRBV25-1|TRBJ2-7
TGTGCCAGCAGTGATCCACAGGGAACCTACGAGCAGTACTTC
CASSDPQGTYEQYF
>few|12|NA|TRBV11-2|TRBJ2-5
TGTGCCAGCAGCTTAGGATCGAAGACCCAGTACTTC
CASSLGSKTQYF
>NA|15|TRBD2|TRBV20-1|TRBJ2-1
TGCAGTGCGCCCGGGACTAGCGGGGCTTACAATGAGCAGTTCTTC
CSAPGTSGAYNEQFF
>NA|15|TRBD1|TRBV20-1|TRBJ2-2
TGCAGTGCGACGGCCGGGACAGGGGTAACCGGGGAGCTGTTTTTT
CSATAGTGVTGELFF
>NA|14|TRBD2|TRBV19|TRBJ2-5
TGTGCCAGTAGTATTAGTAGCACTAGCGGGACCCAGTACTTC
CASSISSTSGTQYF
>NA|16|TRBD1|TRBV5-1|TRBJ1-4
TGCGCCAGCAGCTCTGGGGGGACAGGGACTAATGAAAAACTGTTTTTT
CASSSGGTGTNEKLFF
>few|15|TRBD1|TRBV20-1|TRBJ2-2
TGCAGTGCTAGAGGGCAGGGGGCTTCCCCCGGGGAGCTGTTTTTT
CSARGQGASPGELFF
>many|14|TRBD2|TRBV12-3/TRBV12-4|TRBJ2-1
TGTGCCAGCAGTTTTAGCGGGGGTGGGAATGAGCAGTTCTTC
CASSFSGGGNEQFF
>NA|15|NA|TRBV6-5|TRBJ2-3
TGTGCCAGCAGCTTGGGGGTAGTTTGGGCAGATACGCAGTATTTT
CASSLGVVWADTQYF
>few|13|NA|TRBV12-3/TRBV12-4|TRBJ2-2
TGTGCCAGCAGTTCTCCCTACGACCGGGAGCTGTTTTTT
CASSSPYDRELFF
>NA|15|NA|TRBV20-1|TRBJ2-3
TGCAGTGCCAGACGGGGCCCCGAGAGCACAGATACGCAGTATTTT
CSARRGPESTDTQYF
>NA|14|NA|TRBV20-1|TRBJ2-3
TGCAGTGCTAGAAGGGGGGTCTCCACAGATACGCAGTATTTT
CSARRGVSTDTQYF
>NA|15|TRBD1|TRBV18|TRBJ1-2
TGTGCCAGCTCACCCTCGACAGGGGCCGCAGGAGGCTACACCTTC
CASSPSTGAAGGYTF
>NA|17|TRBD2|TRBV4-1|TRBJ2-5
TGCGCCAGCAGCCAGGGAAGGGGACTAGGGTCCTACAATGAGCAGTACTTC
CASSQGRGLGSYNEQYF
>NA|15|TRBD1|TRBV5-1|TRBJ1-1
TGCGCCAGCAGCTTACTCGGGGCAGGGGGCACTGAAGCTTTCTTT
CASSLLGAGGTEAFF
>once|14|NA|TRBV27|TRBJ2-7
TGTGCCAGCAGTTTATCGATGGGGGCTTACGAGCAGTACTTC
CASSLSMGAYEQYF
>many|14|TRBD1|TRBV4-2|TRBJ1-2
TGTGCCAGCAGCCAAGGGCGACAGGGCTATGGCTACACCTTC
CASSQGRQGYGYTF
>NA|16|TRBD1|TRBV7-2|TRBJ1-2
TGTGCCAGCAGCTTACAAAGGGACAGGACTAACTATGGCCACACCTTC
CASSLQRDRTNYGHTF
>NA|14|TRBD1|TRBV5-5|TRBJ1-2
TGTGCCAGCAGCTTTGACCGGGACAGCTATGGCTACACCTTC
CASSFDRDSYGYTF
>few|15|TRBD1|TRBV28|TRBJ1-6
TGTGCCAGCAGTTCCGGACAGGGCGGGAATTCACCCCTCCACTTT
CASSSGQGGNSPLHF
>few|16|TRBD2|TRBV11-1|TRBJ2-5
TGTGCCAGCAGCATGGGACTAGCGGGACCACGGGAGACCCAGTACTTC
CASSMGLAGPRETQYF
>many|16|NA|TRBV7-2|TRBJ2-4
TGTGCCAGCAGCTTACTAGGCCAGATCGCCAAAAACATTCAGTACTTC
CASSLLGQIAKNIQYF